This T cell receptor (beta chain) was observed in a study of Ad26.COV2.S vaccination and SARS-CoV-2 variants. General study findings and limits: Reports say spike-specific CD8+ and CD4+ T cell responses covered substantial breadth after vaccination.

In the case of this clone: Antigen: not known.

The treatment here: some 19 received Ad26.COV2.S at low or high dose, single or two shots; roughly five received placebo; per-sample allocation not given. Day 63 after the first injection of vaccine or placebo was the sampling time. In Boston, the donor was an adult between 18-55 years of age. CDR3 length: 17 residues. The germline V and J ends were trimmed by 1 base and 4 bases, with 17 bases remaining between them. Looked up from germline, CDR1 is SGHAT and CDR2 is FQNNGV. The protocol was immunoSEQ multiplex PCR, while the TCRdb copy is restricted to in-frame clones and leaves out a portion. The sample contains 300,000 to 400,000 clones, around nine tenths of which appear only once.

The sequence was collected from a person between 18 and 65 years old who received the Ad26.COV2.S COVID-19 vaccine or a placebo. Specimen: peripheral blood, collected in a trial of Ad26.COV2.S vaccine versus placebo. V is TRBV11-2 and J is TRBJ1-3; maybe TRBD1 (5 bases). CDR3 DNA sequence: TGTGCCAGCAGCTTAGGTGCAGGGCGAATGGGAGGAAACACCATATATTTT. This codes for CASSLGAGRMGGNTIYF.